This T cell receptor beta chain was retrieved from a study of technical replicates of blood from a handful of donors (dated by TCRdb to between 2016 and 2019). As concerns this clone: No cognate antigen has been identified for it. No base qualities exist here, and no much larger clone lies one base off it.

The method was the immunoSEQ multiplex PCR assay. The table comes from immuneACCESS by way of TCRdb, which keeps in-frame sequences with V and J called. Part of the clones is missing from these tables; in studies checked, under half for an unresolved V gene and the rest for unknown reasons. Recorded for this sample are some 80,000 clones; around 96% of them occurred a single time. The ten largest clones take up about 0.31% of the sample. The CDR3 covers 19 residues, taking in both the cysteine and the phenylalanine. Only the CDR3 portion is preserved as DNA: 57 bases, with reading frame beginning at the first base. The CDR1 and CDR2 encoded by the germline V gene are SGHNT and YENEEA. V and J are trimmed by 5 bases and 2 bases, and the gene matches miss 14 bases of the junction.

The rearranged segments are TRBV11-3 and TRBJ2-3; 12 middle bases align to TRBD2. The sample was T cells isolated from PBMCs. The TCR comes from a human donor in good health. The CDR3 reads CASSLGSGLAGSHTDTQYF. The DNA is TGTGCCAGCAGCCTGGGGTCTGGACTAGCGGGATCCCACACAGATACGCAGTATTTT. With the portions outside the CDR3 filled from the reference TRBV11-3 and TRBJ2-3 genes, the complete variable region becomes EAGVVQSPRYKIIEKKQPVAFWCNPISGHNTLYWYLQNLGQGPELLIRYENEEAVDDSQLPKDRFSAERLKGVDSTLKIQPAELGDSAVYLCASSLGSGLAGSHTDTQYFGPGTRLTVL.